This is a list of T cell receptor beta chains from one sample in a study of shared clonotypes between healthy human individuals. The method was immunoSEQ multiplex PCR; TCRdb's version includes in-frame clones alone and lacks a portion of them. Altogether roughly 490,000 clones are present, roughly 78% being singletons, with the ten largest covering 12%. Sample: PBMCs. These receptor sequences come from a woman aged 40-49 years in good health. Some clones in this sample may be carry-over from other donors' samples. Both conserved end residues are part of each CDR3. The D gene is left open where the match is weak. Some rows mark clone size as missing; the rest say once, few, many or name a class of expanded clone.

D gene: NA; clone size: NA; V gene: TRBV6-1; J gene: TRBJ2-7; CDR3 DNA: TGTGCCAGCAGCCCCCGGCTCTTTAGCTCCTACGAGCAGTACTTC; CDR3 protein: CASSPRLFSSYEQYF
D gene: NA; clone size: once; V gene: TRBV7-9; J gene: TRBJ2-6; CDR3 DNA: TGTGCCAGCAGCTCGTCCGGGGCTTCACTCTCTGGGGCCAACGTCCTGACTTTC; CDR3 protein: CASSSSGASLSGANVLTF
D gene: NA; clone size: NA; V gene: TRBV5-4; J gene: TRBJ2-1; CDR3 DNA: TGTGCCAGCACCCCTTCACCGGGAGTTAACAATGAGCAGTTCTTC; CDR3 protein: CASTPSPGVNNEQFF
D gene: NA; clone size: NA; V gene: TRBV5-5; J gene: TRBJ2-7; CDR3 DNA: TGTGCCAGCAGCCCAGACCGAACAATCACCTACGAGCAGTACTTC; CDR3 protein: CASSPDRTITYEQYF
D gene: TRBD1; clone size: NA; V gene: TRBV7-8; J gene: TRBJ2-5; CDR3 DNA: TGTGCCAGCAGCGGGGACAGGATCCTAATAAAGACCCAGTACTTC; CDR3 protein: CASSGDRILIKTQYF
D gene: TRBD1; clone size: NA; V gene: TRBV4-3; J gene: TRBJ2-2; CDR3 DNA: TGCGCCAGCAGCCGACGGACAGGGACTAACACCGGGGAGCTGTTTTTT; CDR3 protein: CASSRRTGTNTGELFF
D gene: NA; clone size: NA; V gene: TRBV30; J gene: TRBJ1-5; CDR3 DNA: TGTGCCTGGAGTGGCGGGCCCGATCAGCCCCAGCATTTT; CDR3 protein: CAWSGGPDQPQHF
D gene: NA; clone size: NA; V gene: TRBV5-6; J gene: TRBJ2-3; CDR3 DNA: TGTGCCAGCAGCTCCCCCAGGGGTTCTCGGGCAGATACGCAGTATTTT; CDR3 protein: CASSSPRGSRADTQYF
D gene: NA; clone size: NA; V gene: TRBV7-2; J gene: TRBJ1-1; CDR3 DNA: TGTGCCAGCAGCCCTCTACTGGCGAGGACAGAAGCTTTCTTT; CDR3 protein: CASSPLLARTEAFF
D gene: TRBD1; clone size: NA; V gene: TRBV11-3; J gene: TRBJ1-1; CDR3 DNA: TGTGCCAGCAGCTTACACGGACAGGGAACTGAAGCTTTCTTT; CDR3 protein: CASSLHGQGTEAFF
D gene: TRBD1; clone size: NA; V gene: TRBV5-1; J gene: TRBJ1-1; CDR3 DNA: TGCGCCAGCAGCGGGGGACAGGGGTTGAACACTGAAGCTTTCTTT; CDR3 protein: CASSGGQGLNTEAFF
D gene: NA; clone size: NA; V gene: TRBV7-2; J gene: TRBJ2-7; CDR3 DNA: TGTGCCAGCAGCTTAGATTACGAGCAGTACTTC; CDR3 protein: CASSLDYEQYF
D gene: TRBD1; clone size: NA; V gene: TRBV4-1; J gene: TRBJ1-2; CDR3 DNA: TGCGCCAGCAGCCAAGGACAGGGGGCTGACTATGGCTACACCTTC; CDR3 protein: CASSQGQGADYGYTF
D gene: NA; clone size: few; V gene: TRBV18; J gene: TRBJ2-2; CDR3 DNA: TGTGCCCCCTCCCCCTCGAGGACTAACACCGGGGAGCTGTTTTTT; CDR3 protein: CAPSPSRTNTGELFF
D gene: NA; clone size: NA; V gene: TRBV18; J gene: TRBJ2-5; CDR3 DNA: TGTGCCAGCTCGCCGCAACAAGAGACCCAGTACTTC; CDR3 protein: CASSPQQETQYF
D gene: TRBD1; clone size: once; V gene: TRBV5-6; J gene: TRBJ1-2; CDR3 DNA: TGTGCCAGCAGCATAGGGGACAGGGCCTGTGGCTACACCTTC; CDR3 protein: CASSIGDRACGYTF
D gene: NA; clone size: NA; V gene: TRBV15; J gene: TRBJ2-1; CDR3 DNA: TGTGCCACCAGCAGAGCGGGAGACCTCCTCGATGAGCAGTTCTTC; CDR3 protein: CATSRAGDLLDEQFF
D gene: NA; clone size: NA; V gene: TRBV10-2; J gene: TRBJ2-7; CDR3 DNA: TGCGCCAGCAGAACCGGGTCCCTTAATTACGAGCAGTACTTC; CDR3 protein: CASRTGSLNYEQYF
D gene: NA; clone size: NA; V gene: TRBV25-1; J gene: TRBJ2-2; CDR3 DNA: TGTGCCAGCAGCCCGGCGACAGAGAACACCGGGGAGCTGTTTTTT; CDR3 protein: CASSPATENTGELFF
D gene: NA; clone size: NA; V gene: TRBV27; J gene: TRBJ1-2; CDR3 DNA: TGTGCCAGCAGTTTCGGGGTCGAGGGAGGCTACACCTTC; CDR3 protein: CASSFGVEGGYTF
D gene: TRBD1; clone size: NA; V gene: TRBV23-1; J gene: TRBJ2-2; CDR3 DNA: TGCGCCAGCCCCCCGGGACAGGGGGTCGGGGAGCTGTTTTTT; CDR3 protein: CASPPGQGVGELFF
D gene: NA; clone size: NA; V gene: TRBV5-6; J gene: TRBJ2-3; CDR3 DNA: TGTGCCAGCAGCTTGGAGACGGGGGACACCCAAACAGATACGCAGTATTTT; CDR3 protein: CASSLETGDTQTDTQYF
D gene: TRBD1; clone size: NA; V gene: TRBV19; J gene: TRBJ1-5; CDR3 DNA: TGTGCCAGTAGTAAGGGGGCAGCGGCTAGCAATCAGCCCCAGCATTTT; CDR3 protein: CASSKGAAASNQPQHF
D gene: TRBD2; clone size: NA; V gene: TRBV18; J gene: TRBJ2-3; CDR3 DNA: TGTGCCAGCTCAGCGGGGGACGATACGCAGTATTTT; CDR3 protein: CASSAGDDTQYF
D gene: TRBD1; clone size: NA; V gene: TRBV27; J gene: TRBJ2-7; CDR3 DNA: TGTGCCAGCAGTTTCGGGACAGGGACCCCTCGTGAGCAGTACTTC; CDR3 protein: CASSFGTGTPREQYF
D gene: NA; clone size: once; V gene: TRBV13; J gene: TRBJ2-7; CDR3 DNA: TGTGCCAGCAGCTTCACTGTTGAAGAGCAGTACTTC; CDR3 protein: CASSFTVEEQYF
D gene: TRBD2; clone size: NA; V gene: TRBV19; J gene: TRBJ2-7; CDR3 DNA: TGTGCCAGTAGTTCCCCCCAAGGAAGCGGGAGCTACTCCTACGAGCAGTACTTC; CDR3 protein: CASSSPQGSGSYSYEQYF
D gene: TRBD2; clone size: few; V gene: TRBV29-1; J gene: TRBJ2-5; CDR3 DNA: TGCAGCGGGGGGGAGGGAGAGACCCAGTACTTC; CDR3 protein: CSGGEGETQYF
D gene: TRBD2; clone size: NA; V gene: TRBV30; J gene: TRBJ2-2; CDR3 DNA: TGTGCCGGGTTAGCGGGAGGGCCCATCACCGGGGAGCTGTTTTTT; CDR3 protein: CAGLAGGPITGELFF
D gene: TRBD2; clone size: NA; V gene: TRBV30; J gene: TRBJ2-1; CDR3 DNA: TGTGCCTGGAACCCGACTAGCGGGAGCTATGAGCAGTTCTTC; CDR3 protein: CAWNPTSGSYEQFF
D gene: NA; clone size: once; V gene: TRBV7-9; J gene: TRBJ1-3; CDR3 DNA: TGTGCCAGCAGCTTAAGATCCGACAGCCCATCTGGAAACACCATATATTTT; CDR3 protein: CASSLRSDSPSGNTIYF
D gene: NA; clone size: NA; V gene: TRBV7-8; J gene: TRBJ2-5; CDR3 DNA: TGTGCCAGCAGCTCCTCGGGGACCAACATGGGAGAGACCCAGTACTTC; CDR3 protein: CASSSSGTNMGETQYF
D gene: NA; clone size: many; V gene: TRBV19; J gene: TRBJ1-4; CDR3 DNA: TGTGCCAGTTCCGTGGGGGCGAGAATTAATGAAAAACTGTTTTTT; CDR3 protein: CASSVGARINEKLFF
D gene: NA; clone size: NA; V gene: TRBV5-1; J gene: TRBJ2-3; CDR3 DNA: TGCGCCAGCAGAGGCGGGACGGGCCCAGATACGCAGTATTTT; CDR3 protein: CASRGGTGPDTQYF
D gene: NA; clone size: NA; V gene: TRBV5-1; J gene: TRBJ2-4; CDR3 DNA: TGCGCCAGCAGCATGAGACGGGACGCCAACATTCAGTACTTC; CDR3 protein: CASSMRRDANIQYF
D gene: NA; clone size: NA; V gene: TRBV29-1; J gene: TRBJ2-1; CDR3 DNA: TGCAGCGCCGCCGGGACCCGCTCCTACAATGAGCAGTTCTTC; CDR3 protein: CSAAGTRSYNEQFF